One sample yielded the 6 T cell receptor beta chains listed below, sequenced in a study of blood T cell repertoires in COVID-19. TCRdb keeps only in-frame clones here, not all; method: immunoSEQ multiplex PCR. Found here are about 230,000 clones, 80% to 85% of them singletons; the top ten hold around 27%. Sequenced input: peripheral blood. All receptors come from a man between 35 and 55 years old with acute or convalescent COVID-19.

This clone was seen a few times. This chain connects TRBV29-1 to TRBJ1-1; D unclear. Germline V CDR1 and CDR2: SQVTM, ANQGSEA. Trimming shortened V by 7 bases and J by 3 bases, and 9 bases separated the two germline ends. CDR3 size: 11 residues. The CDR3 here is CSGLRDTEAFF. The CDR3 DNA is TGCAGCGGGTTACGGGACACTGAAGCTTTCTTT.

This chain links TRBV10-3 with TRBJ1-5; D is ambiguous. CDR1 ENHRY and CDR2 SYGVKD come from the germline V gene. CDR3 size: 13 residues. Trimming shortened V by 6 bases and J by 2 bases, and 8 bases separated the two germline ends. The CDR3 is CAIRDYGNQPQHF. The CDR3 DNA sequence: TGTGCCATCAGGGACTACGGCAATCAGCCCCAGCATTTT.

The chain uses TRBV9 and TRBJ2-3, with D possibly TRBD2 on 5 matching bases. This CDR3 is 17 amino acids long. Germline V gene sequence: CDR1 SGDLS, CDR2 YYNGEE. Trimming took off 4 bases at V and 2 bases at J, with 20 bases between the two ends. Written as DNA, the CDR3 is TGTGCCAGCAGCCCAATCCACCGAAGCGGACCCACAGATACGCAGTATTTT. The encoded protein is CASSPIHRSGPTDTQYF.

The chain uses TRBV5-1 and TRBJ1-1; D call uncertain. The CDR3 is 15 amino acids. Looked up from germline, CDR1 is SGHRS and CDR2 is YFSETQ. Trimming took 1 base from V and 10 from J, leaving 20 bases between them. CDR3 nucleotide sequence: TGCGCCAGCAGCTTGATCGGGAGTTTACCTGGAGGAGCTTTCTTT. Translation: CASSLIGSLPGGAFF.

The rearrangement uses TRBV19 and TRBJ2-6, with D tentatively TRBD1 (5 bases). The CDR3 runs to 15 residues. CDR1 LNHDA and CDR2 SQIVND come from the germline V gene (reference sequence). The V and J ends lost 10 bases and 1 base respectively, with 14 bases between them. The CDR3 region is CATQDRGSGANVLTF. CDR3 nucleotide sequence: TGTGCCACACAAGATAGGGGATCTGGGGCCAACGTCCTGACTTTC.

The rearrangement uses TRBV2 and TRBJ1-2; 9 bases are a match to TRBD1. V shed 0 bases, J shed 5 bases, and the junction held 7 bases outside the gene matches. This CDR3 has 16 amino acids. Germline assignment: CDR1 SNHLY and CDR2 FYNNEI. The CDR3 sequence is CASSEARTGDEYGYTF. CDR3 DNA sequence: TGTGCCAGCAGTGAAGCAAGGACAGGGGATGAGTATGGCTACACCTTC.